This entry lists 27 T cell receptor beta chains sequenced from one sample in a study of control samples from healthy donors and cancer patients. Libraries were prepared by immunoSEQ multiplex PCR; TCRdb keeps only in-frame clonotypes and omits some of them. Of about 150,000 clones listed, roughly 92% are singletons. The specimen was blood. All receptors derive from a man in his fifties in good health.

CDR3 region: CASRTAGVYEQYF. CDR3 nucleotides: TGCGCCAGCAGAACAGCGGGAGTCTACGAGCAGTACTTC. V gene TRBV5-1 combines with J gene TRBJ2-7; 8 nucleotides line up with TRBD2. Unmatched junction bases numbered 4, after V lost 5 bases and J lost 3 bases. Germline assignment: CDR1 SGHRS and CDR2 YFSETQ. This CDR3 has 13 residues.

This clone was seen once. CDR3 sequence (DNA): TGTGCCACCAGCAGAAGACTAGCAGCTAGCACAGATACGCAGTATTTT. Encoded protein: CATSRRLAASTDTQYF. The V gene is TRBV15, the J gene TRBJ2-3; 7 nucleotides match TRBD2. This CDR3 is 16 amino acids long. From germline, CDR1 is LNHNV and CDR2 YYDKDF (reference sequence). Trimming at V came to 2 bases and at J to 0 bases, leaving 5 bases not matched to a gene.

CDR3 nucleotide sequence: TGTGCCATCAGTGACGTAAAGGGGAGAGCCTACAATGAGCAGTTCTTC. This codes for CAISDVKGRAYNEQFF. The chain couples TRBV10-3 to TRBJ2-1, with D possibly called TRBD1 or TRBD2 (5 bases each). V was pared by 3 bases and J by 2 bases, with 14 bases between. Germline CDR1 is ENHRY and CDR2 is SYGVKD. CDR3 length equals 16 residues.

V gene TRBV5-1 combines with J gene TRBJ2-7; D is perhaps TRBD1 or TRBD2 (5 bases each). The CDR3 is made up of 13 amino acids. V lost 5 bases and J lost 3, with 12 bases in between. Per germline, CDR1 SGHRS and CDR2 YFSETQ. CDR3 nucleotide sequence: TGCGCCAGCAGTTTTGGGACGGGCTACGAGCAGTACTTC. It is translated as CASSFGTGYEQYF.

The chain carries TRBV5-1 and TRBJ2-3, with D possibly matching TRBD2 (7 bases). CDR1 is SGHRS, CDR2 YFSETQ, per germline. V shed 3 bases and J shed 6 bases, with 17 bases lying between them. The CDR3 spans 15 residues. CDR3 coding DNA: TGCGCCAGCAGCTGGGGGGGCGACCTAGGGGATACGCAGTATTTT. Protein product: CASSWGGDLGDTQYF.

The chain recombines TRBV3-1 (or the pseudogene TRBV3-2) with TRBJ1-5; D gene uncertain. Germline V lookup: CDR1 LGHDT, CDR2 YNNKEL (reference sequence). The CDR3 extends over 15 amino acids. V was shortened by 1 base and J by 2 bases, with 9 bases between the two germline ends. This chain's CDR3 is CASSQGNVGNQPQHF. DNA for the CDR3: TGTGCCAGCAGCCAAGGCAACGTGGGCAATCAGCCCCAGCATTTT.

The chain uses TRBV7-9 and TRBJ2-1; 10 bases map to TRBD2. The junction had 7 bases not matched to a gene; V was cut back by 5 bases and J by 6 bases. The CDR3 has 15 residues. From germline, CDR1 is SEHNR and CDR2 FQNEAQ (reference sequence). The CDR3 DNA reads as TGTGCCAGCAGCACCCAGCGGGAGGGGGGCAATGAGCAGTTCTTC. Amino acid sequence: CASSTQREGGNEQFF.

V is TRBV19 and J is TRBJ2-5, with D possibly called TRBD1 or TRBD2 (5 bases each). Per germline, CDR1 LNHDA and CDR2 SQIVND (reference sequence). Trimming removed 2 bases from V and 3 bases from J, with 22 bases in between. The CDR3 contains 18 residues. The CDR3 sequence: CASSIRGPTSYVEETQYF. The CDR3 DNA sequence: TGTGCCAGTAGTATAAGGGGCCCAACTAGTTACGTTGAAGAGACCCAGTACTTC.

A remark on this clone: The same CDR3 can be traced to other DNA sequences in this sample. The chain is built from TRBV5-1 and TRBJ2-7; D is ambiguous. From germline, CDR1 is SGHRS and CDR2 YFSETQ. V was trimmed by 0 bases and J by 4 bases, leaving 2 bases between them. CDR3 length: 11 residues. The CDR3, as DNA: TGCGCCAGCAGCTTGGGTTACGAGCAGTACTTC. The encoded protein is CASSLGYEQYF. The entire variable domain, with the rest obtained from reference TRBV5-1 and TRBJ2-7, is as follows: KAGVTQTPRYLIKTRGQQVTLSCSPISGHRSVSWYQQTPGQGLQFLFEYFSETQRNKGNFPGRFSGRQFSNSRSEMNVSTLELGDSALYLCASSLGYEQYFGPGTRLTVT.

The rearrangement links TRBV5-1 to TRBJ2-7; TRBD2 matches 14 bases. The CDR3 totals 19 residues. V was clipped by 4 bases and J by 2 bases; unmatched bases: 14. CDR1 and CDR2 from the germline V gene are SGHRS and YFSETQ. CDR3 DNA sequence: TGCGCCAGCAGCCCTATTTTCGGGACTAGCGGGAGTATGACCTACGAGCAGTACTTC. Translated, it gives CASSPIFGTSGSMTYEQYF.

The chain carries TRBV7-6 and TRBJ1-1; D is unclear. The CDR3 contains 14 residues. Germline V CDR1 and CDR2: SGHVS, FNYEAQ. V dropped 5 bases and J dropped 0 bases, with 10 bases sitting between them. The CDR3 loop reads CASSKNRMNTEAFF. CDR3 sequence (DNA): TGTGCCAGCAGCAAAAACCGTATGAACACTGAAGCTTTCTTT.

This chain connects TRBV20-1 to TRBJ2-3; D gene unclear. The CDR3 covers 18 residues. Germline lookup yields CDR1 DFQATT and CDR2 SNEGSKA (reference sequence). The germline V and J ends were trimmed by 3 bases and 0 bases, with 22 bases remaining between them. CDR3 bases: TGCAGTGCTAGTATAGGCCTTAGAGTGACAATTAGCACAGATACGCAGTATTTT. Its protein product is CSASIGLRVTISTDTQYF.

The V call is TRBV28, the J call TRBJ2-7, with 8 positions matching TRBD1. The CDR3 extends over 15 amino acids. The germline gives CDR1 MDHEN, CDR2 SYDVKM. With V trimmed by 2 bases and J by 5 bases, 8 bases remained unmatched. The CDR3 loop reads CASSLLGQGTDEQYF. In nucleotides, the CDR3 is TGTGCCAGCAGTTTACTTGGACAGGGTACGGACGAGCAGTACTTC.

This clone was counted at least ten times. This CDR3 is CASSDGAAQHF. In DNA, the CDR3 is TGTGCCAGCAGTGATGGGGCGGCCCAGCATTTT. The rearrangement joins TRBV25-1 to TRBJ1-5; D is possibly TRBD1 (5 bases). This CDR3 has 11 amino acids. Germline values: CDR1 MGHDK, CDR2 SYGVNS. Trimming cost V 3 bases and J 11 bases, with 8 bases left between them.

The chain has TRBV25-1 and TRBJ1-1; D might be TRBD1 (6 bases). V was pared by 5 bases and J by 5 bases, with 9 bases between. There are 12 residues in the CDR3. Germline loops: CDR1 MGHDK, CDR2 SYGVNS. In nucleotides, the CDR3 is TGTGCCAGCAGTAAAACAGGGACTGAAGCTTTCTTT. Protein sequence: CASSKTGTEAFF.

The chain combines TRBV15 with TRBJ2-3; 7 bases map to TRBD1. Germline loops: CDR1 LNHNV, CDR2 YYDKDF (reference sequence). The CDR3 extends over 15 amino acids. The V segment lost 5 bases and the J segment 4 bases; nucleotides outside the gene matches: 9. The CDR3 nucleotides read TGTGCCACCAGCCTGACAGGGATGTTGGCAGATACGCAGTATTTT. Protein: CATSLTGMLADTQYF.

This chain uses TRBV11-2 with TRBJ1-1, with TRBD1 as a possible D gene (5 bases). The V end was cut by 2 bases, the J end by 0 bases, with 7 bases between. This CDR3 is 14 amino acids long. Germline CDR1 reads SGHAT; CDR2 reads FQNNGV. CDR3 bases: TGTGCCAGCAGCTTAAGACAGATGAACACTGAAGCTTTCTTT. It encodes CASSLRQMNTEAFF.

V and J are TRBV11-3 and TRBJ2-5; D is ambiguous. With 3 bases removed from V and 3 bases from J, the gap between germline ends came to 8 bases. Looked up from germline, CDR1 is SGHNT and CDR2 is YENEEA. The CDR3 totals 13 residues. The CDR3 loop is CASSLWQKETQYF. Here the CDR3 DNA reads TGTGCCAGCAGCTTGTGGCAGAAAGAGACCCAGTACTTC.

The chain couples TRBV7-3 to TRBJ1-6, with a possible D match to TRBD1 (5 bases). CDR3 size: 14 residues. The ends were cut back, 1 base at V and 10 bases at J, with 11 bases in the middle. Germline V lookup: CDR1 SGHTA, CDR2 FQGTGA. CDR3 in amino acids: CASSLKAGSSPLHF. The CDR3, as DNA: TGTGCCAGCAGCTTAAAGGCAGGGAGCTCACCCCTCCACTTT.

The V gene is TRBV7-9, the J gene TRBJ1-5; possibly TRBD1 for D (5 bases). CDR1 is SEHNR and CDR2 is FQNEAQ in the germline V gene (reference sequence). The CDR3 has 16 amino acids. V lost 5 bases and J 9 bases, leaving 23 bases between the germline ends. This CDR3 is CASSPQGGGFPLPQHF. The CDR3 bases are TGTGCCAGCAGCCCTCAGGGCGGTGGGTTTCCATTGCCCCAGCATTTT.

The chain couples TRBV10-1 to TRBJ1-1, with a weak D call TRBD1 (6 bases). The V end was cut by 3 bases, the J end by 7 bases, with 12 bases between. The CDR3 consists of 13 residues. Germline CDR1 is WNHNN and CDR2 is SYGVQD (reference sequence). The CDR3: CASSEGGPGEAFF. In nucleotides, the CDR3 is TGCGCCAGCAGTGAAGGGGGGCCGGGTGAAGCTTTCTTT.

The chain recombines TRBV27 with TRBJ1-5, with D perhaps TRBD1 (5 bases). V was trimmed by 5 bases and J by 5 bases, leaving 16 bases between them. The CDR3 is made up of 15 amino acids. CDR1 is MNHEY and CDR2 is SMNVEV in the germline V gene (reference sequence). CDR3 in DNA: TGTGCCAGCAGTGCTTCGGGACGGATTCATCAGCCCCAGCATTTT. Amino acids: CASSASGRIHQPQHF.

This rearrangement joins TRBV5-4 to TRBJ1-3; 7 bases line up with TRBD1. Germline lookup yields CDR1 SGHNT and CDR2 YYREEE (reference sequence). Germline trimming cut 0 bases from V and 1 base from J; bases unmatched to any gene: 4. This CDR3 has 16 amino acids. This chain's CDR3 is CASSLGGQRSGNTIYF. CDR3 DNA sequence: TGTGCCAGCAGCTTGGGGGGACAGCGTTCTGGAAACACCATATATTTT.

The V and J genes are TRBV9 and TRBJ2-2, with 10 bases that match TRBD2. Germline V gene sequence: CDR1 SGDLS, CDR2 YYNGEE. The CDR3 has 18 amino acids. V gave up 0 bases and J gave up 3 bases; unmatched junction bases: 8. CDR3 region: CASSVVSGRALDTGELFF. CDR3 nucleotides: TGTGCCAGCAGCGTAGTGAGCGGGAGGGCCCTCGACACCGGGGAGCTGTTTTTT.

The count of this clone is one. J is TRBJ2-3 and V is TRBV3-1 (or the pseudogene TRBV3-2), with 7 bases lining up with TRBD1. J was trimmed by 3 bases and V by 1 base; bases with no gene match: 7. The CDR3 length is 16 residues. Germline values: CDR1 LGHDT, CDR2 YNNKEL (reference sequence). CDR3 sequence reads: CASSQVLQGQTDTQYF. In nucleotides, the CDR3 is TGTGCCAGCAGCCAAGTTCTACAGGGGCAGACAGATACGCAGTATTTT.

This chain uses TRBV25-1 with TRBJ2-1; the D is unclear. Germline CDR1 reads MGHDK; CDR2 reads SYGVNS. The V gene lost 6 bases and the J gene lost 4 bases, with 4 bases spanning the gap. This CDR3 is built from 11 residues. The CDR3 nucleotides are TGTGCCAGCAGCCGGTACAATGAGCAGTTCTTC. This translates into CASSRYNEQFF.

This clone was observed a single time. The J gene is TRBJ1-4, the V gene TRBV25-1; no firm D call. V dropped 3 bases and J dropped 5 bases, with 19 bases sitting between them. CDR1 is MGHDK and CDR2 is SYGVNS in the germline V gene. This CDR3 comprises 17 residues. In DNA form, the CDR3 reads TGTGCCAGCAGTGACTCACCCAACACGAGTCGGAATGAAAAACTGTTTTTT. It translates to CASSDSPNTSRNEKLFF. The variable domain in full, completed from reference TRBV25-1 and TRBJ1-4, reads EADIYQTPRYLVIGTGKKITLECSQTMGHDKMYWYQQDPGMELHLIHYSYGVNSTEKGDLSSESTVSRIRTEHFPLTLESARPSHTSQYLCASSDSPNTSRNEKLFFGSGTQLSVL.